The sequence of this T cell receptor (beta chain) was determined in a study of control samples from healthy donors and cancer patients. TCRdb's copy holds only in-frame clones and misses some; the assay was immunoSEQ multiplex PCR. This table holds about 93,000 clones, roughly nine tenths found once. The length of the CDR3 is 13 residues. Germline V gene data show CDR1 as SGHTA and CDR2 as FQGNSA. The V end was cut by 6 bases, the J end by 5 bases, with 13 bases between. V usage is TRBV7-2 and J usage is TRBJ1-1, with a weak D call TRBD1 (5 bases). The sample comprised blood. This TCR was sampled from a woman in her sixties or seventies in good health. In DNA form, the CDR3 reads TGTGCCAGCAGAGTACCGGGGGGGACTGAAGCTTTCTTT. It yields the protein CASRVPGGTEAFF.